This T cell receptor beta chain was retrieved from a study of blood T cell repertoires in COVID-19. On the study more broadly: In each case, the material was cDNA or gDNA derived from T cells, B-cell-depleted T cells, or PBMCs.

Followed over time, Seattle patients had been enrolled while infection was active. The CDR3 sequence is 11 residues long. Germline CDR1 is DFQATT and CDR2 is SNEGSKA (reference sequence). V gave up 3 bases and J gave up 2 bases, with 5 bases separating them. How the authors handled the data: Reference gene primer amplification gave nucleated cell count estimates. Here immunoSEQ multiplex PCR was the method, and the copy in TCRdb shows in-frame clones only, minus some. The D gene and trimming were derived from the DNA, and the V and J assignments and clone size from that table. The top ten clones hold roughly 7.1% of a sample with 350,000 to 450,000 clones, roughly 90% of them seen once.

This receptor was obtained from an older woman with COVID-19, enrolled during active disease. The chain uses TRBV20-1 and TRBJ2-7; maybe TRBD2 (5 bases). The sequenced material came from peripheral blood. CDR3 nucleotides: TGCAGTGCTAGCGGGACCTACGAGCAGTACTTC. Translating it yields CSASGTYEQYF.